Sequencing of this T cell receptor beta chain was carried out in a study of CXCR3-negative and CXCR3-positive naive CD8 T cells. Findings of the study overall: Memory CD8+ T cell repertoires were far less diverse than both naive subsets. Comparison of naive cells showed more hydrophobic TRB CDR3s in CXCR3-positive than in CXCR3-negative naive cells. In naive cells, CXCR3-negative and CXCR3-positive subsets had similar TRBV-TRBJ usage; memory cells differed.

As regards this clonotype: Its antigen is not identified.

Definition of naive CD8+ T cells rested on a CD45RO-CCR7+CD27+CD95- profile. The length of the CDR3 is 16 residues. The germline V gene has CDR1 MNHEY and CDR2 SMNVEV (reference sequence). The method, 5' RACE with UMI labels, was used to prepare the TRB cDNA libraries. Reprocessing the 5' RACE reads, TCRdb reports a single entry for every CDR3 protein and omits DNA. This sample's clone table lists about 94,000 distinct CDR3 sequences. The sample comprised naive CXCR3+ CD8+ T cells from blood. Subset denoted: CD45RO-CCR7+CD27+CD95- naive CD8+ T cells expressing CXCR3 (TNR3+). The sequence was collected from a human donor in good health. Some clones in this sample may be carry-over from other donors' samples. The chain carries TRBV27 and TRBJ2-2; as DNA is missing, the TRBD1 call by TCRdb cannot be tested. The CDR3 region is CASSLVPGVDTGELFF.